This note documents a single T cell receptor beta chain sequence. Its antigen is unidentified. This sample stems from a study of T cell responses to AZD1222 COVID-19 vaccine. Study results and caveats: In the spike-specific TCR repertoire, nearly half reportedly target unmutated variant regions. Just a handful of people given AZD1222 tested seropositive at baseline.

Second doses at about 4 or about 12 weeks were pooled. The method was immunoSEQ multiplex PCR; TCRdb's version includes in-frame clones alone and lacks a portion of them. The sample shows roughly 86,000 clones, 85% of them seen only once. This receptor was taken from an adult who received the AZD1222 COVID-19 vaccine. The sequenced sample was peripheral blood, obtained 28 days after the second AZD1222 dose.

The CDR3 protein is CASSPAGPGLYNEQFF. CDR3 nucleotides: TGTGCCAGCTCACCTGCGGGCCCCGGACTTTACAATGAGCAGTTCTTC. The chain links TRBV18 to TRBJ2-1, with D possibly TRBD2 on 5 matching bases. The CDR3 extends over 16 amino acids. In germline, CDR1 is KGHSH, CDR2 LQKENI. Trimming left V 3 bases short and J 4 bases short, with 16 bases between.